This T cell receptor (beta chain) was sequenced for a study of blood T cells in healthy people across ages. V was pared by 4 bases and J by 7 bases, with 14 bases of the junction left unmatched. The CDR3 runs to 16 residues. Germline V gives CDR1 MNHEY, CDR2 SVGAGI. Of note for this clonotype: Its antigen is not identified.

Study-wide results and limits: Donor CMV status was unknown, possibly confounding expanded clonotype changes. PBMCs were not sorted, which prevented a conclusive comparison of naive versus antigen-experienced cells.

It was with a sample-barcoded 5' primer and a J-beta primer mix that a second PCR of roughly 7 to 12 cycles was run. Tagging of each cDNA molecule was performed by a template-switch adaptor with 12 random nucleotides. TCRdb re-derived calls from the 5' RACE reads in MiXCR, one entry per CDR3 protein. The sample has 910,000 or so distinct CDR3 sequences, roughly half seen once. Sequenced material: blood. The J gene is TRBJ2-3, the V gene TRBV6-5, with TRBD1 matching 7 bases. The origin of this receptor is a woman aged 60-70 years in good health. CDR3 nucleotide sequence: TGTGCCAGCAGTTTCGCGCCGGGACAGCCGACAAATACGCAGTATTTT. Translation gives CASSFAPGQPTNTQYF.